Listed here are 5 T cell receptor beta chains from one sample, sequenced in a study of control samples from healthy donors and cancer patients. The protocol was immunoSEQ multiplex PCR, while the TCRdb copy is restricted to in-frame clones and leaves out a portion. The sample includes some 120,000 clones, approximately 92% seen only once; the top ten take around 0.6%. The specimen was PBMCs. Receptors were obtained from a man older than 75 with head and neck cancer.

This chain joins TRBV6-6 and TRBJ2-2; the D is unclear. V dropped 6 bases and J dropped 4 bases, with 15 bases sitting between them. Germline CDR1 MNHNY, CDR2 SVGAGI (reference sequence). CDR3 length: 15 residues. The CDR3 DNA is TGTGCCAGCAGCCTAGGATCGGCCAGCACCGGGGAGCTGTTTTTT. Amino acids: CASSLGSASTGELFF.

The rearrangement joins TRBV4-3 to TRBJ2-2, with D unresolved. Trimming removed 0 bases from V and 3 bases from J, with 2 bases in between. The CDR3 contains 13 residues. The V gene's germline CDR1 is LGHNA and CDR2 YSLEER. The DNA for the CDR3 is TGCGCCAGCAGCCAAGATTACACCGGGGAGCTGTTTTTT. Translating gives CASSQDYTGELFF.

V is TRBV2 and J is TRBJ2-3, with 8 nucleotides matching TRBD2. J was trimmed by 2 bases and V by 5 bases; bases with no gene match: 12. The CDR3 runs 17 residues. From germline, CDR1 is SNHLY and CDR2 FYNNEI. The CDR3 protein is CASSRIIAGGPTDTQYF. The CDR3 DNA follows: TGTGCCAGCAGTAGGATTATTGCGGGGGGCCCCACAGATACGCAGTATTTT.

CDR3 bases: TGTGCCAGCAGCCAGGGGGGCGCGGGTGGAAACACCATATATTTT. Its protein product is CASSQGGAGGNTIYF. The chain combines TRBV3-1 (or the pseudogene TRBV3-2) with TRBJ1-3, with D maybe TRBD1 (6 bases). Trimming pared 3 bases from V and 3 bases from J, leaving 12 bases between. The CDR3 loop spans 15 amino acids. Germline V CDR1 and CDR2: LGHDT, YNNKEL (reference sequence).

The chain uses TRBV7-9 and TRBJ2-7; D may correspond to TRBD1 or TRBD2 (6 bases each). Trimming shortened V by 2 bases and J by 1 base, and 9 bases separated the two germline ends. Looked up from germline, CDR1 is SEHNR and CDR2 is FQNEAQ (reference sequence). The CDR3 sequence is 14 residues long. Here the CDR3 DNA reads TGTGCCAGCAGCTTAACGGGGGCTTCCTACGAGCAGTACTTC. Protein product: CASSLTGASYEQYF.